Below, 11 T cell receptor beta chains from the same sample are listed, as sequenced in a study of technical replicates of blood from a handful of donors. Assay used: immunoSEQ multiplex PCR; TCRdb lists only in-frame clones, some missing. The data contain 75,000 to 100,000 clones, 80% to 95% of them singletons. What was sequenced was T cells isolated from PBMCs. Receptor source: a human donor in good health.

With regard to this clone: Other DNA sequences in the same sample also yield this CDR3. The V and J genes are TRBV7-2 and TRBJ2-5, with D possibly TRBD2 on 5 matching bases. V lost 1 base and J 5 bases, leaving 8 bases between the germline ends. The germline gives CDR1 SGHTA, CDR2 FQGNSA. The CDR3 runs 13 residues. The CDR3 reads CASSLVTGETQYF. DNA of the CDR3: TGTGCCAGCAGCTTAGTAACGGGGGAGACCCAGTACTTC.

The chain combines TRBV10-3 with TRBJ2-5, with D possibly being TRBD2 (5 bases). There are 19 residues in the CDR3. The germline V and J ends were trimmed by 0 bases and 5 bases, with 25 bases remaining between them. Germline CDR1 ENHRY, CDR2 SYGVKD. The CDR3 coding sequence is TGTGCCATCAGTGAGTCAGTTTACTCTGGAGGCCCCTCGCAGGAGACCCAGTACTTC. Residues: CAISESVYSGGPSQETQYF.

This chain connects TRBV5-1 to TRBJ2-7; possible D gene TRBD2, 6 bases. The germline gives CDR1 SGHRS, CDR2 YFSETQ. The CDR3 runs 15 residues. Deletions cut 4 bases from V and 0 bases from J, with 14 bases between. The DNA for the CDR3 is TGCGCCAGCAGCGTAGAACTAGCATCCTCCTACGAGCAGTACTTC. Amino acid sequence: CASSVELASSYEQYF.

This clone was detected only once. The V and J genes are TRBV11-3 and TRBJ1-1, with D perhaps TRBD1 (6 bases). This CDR3 is built from 11 residues. Trimming shortened V by 5 bases and J by 11 bases, and 12 bases separated the two germline ends. Germline CDR1 reads SGHNT; CDR2 reads YENEEA. The CDR3 coding sequence is TGTGCCAGCAGCCTATCAGGGGAGGCTTTCTTT. Its translation: CASSLSGEAFF.

In this sample, this clone turned up a few times. V and J are TRBV10-3 and TRBJ1-5; TRBD1 aligns across 11 bases. This CDR3 contains 14 residues. The germline V gene encodes CDR1 ENHRY and CDR2 SYGVKD. V dropped 6 bases and J dropped 5; count of bases not matched to a gene: 3. CDR3 sequence reads: CAISGDRGYQPQHF. CDR3 DNA: TGTGCCATCAGCGGGGACAGGGGGTATCAGCCCCAGCATTTT.

The rearrangement uses TRBV10-3 and TRBJ1-4, with 7 bases fitting TRBD1. V lost 4 bases, J lost 5 bases, and 7 bases stayed unmatched. The CDR3 sequence is 15 residues long. Germline V gene sequence: CDR1 ENHRY, CDR2 SYGVKD. As DNA, the CDR3 is TGTGCCATCAGTGGGACGACAGGGATAAATGAAAAACTGTTTTTT. Amino acid sequence: CAISGTTGINEKLFF.

J is TRBJ2-7 and V is TRBV10-3; 9 bases match TRBD1. CDR3 size: 14 residues. CDR1 is ENHRY and CDR2 is SYGVKD in the germline V gene. The ends lost 4 bases at V and 3 bases at J; junction bases unmatched: 4. The CDR3 nucleotides are TGTGCCATCAGTGGGGGACAGGGATACTACGAGCAGTACTTC. Residues: CAISGGQGYYEQYF.

The chain recombines TRBV28 with TRBJ2-1; TRBD2 agrees at 7 bases. Germline V CDR1 and CDR2: MDHEN, SYDVKM. There are 16 residues in the CDR3. V shed 3 bases, J shed 2 bases, and the junction held 7 bases outside the gene matches. The CDR3 is CASSFRSGTTYNEQFF. CDR3 sequence (DNA): TGTGCCAGCAGTTTCAGATCCGGGACTACCTACAATGAGCAGTTCTTC.

The rearrangement joins TRBV5-1 to TRBJ2-7; 10 bases map to TRBD1. This CDR3 spans 15 amino acids. CDR1 is SGHRS and CDR2 is YFSETQ in the germline V gene. The J segment lost 6 bases and the V segment lost 2 bases, leaving 8 bases of the junction unmatched. CDR3 sequence reads: CASSFITGQGSEQYF. CDR3 nucleotides: TGCGCCAGCAGCTTTATAACGGGACAGGGGAGCGAGCAGTACTTC. The full variable domain, completed using reference TRBV5-1 and TRBJ2-7, is KAGVTQTPRYLIKTRGQQVTLSCSPISGHRSVSWYQQTPGQGLQFLFEYFSETQRNKGNFPGRFSGRQFSNSRSEMNVSTLELGDSALYLCASSFITGQGSEQYFGPGTRLTVT.

The V gene is TRBV7-6, the J gene TRBJ2-7, with D possibly matching TRBD1 (6 bases). Germline CDR1 SGHVS, CDR2 FNYEAQ. The ends were cut back, 5 bases at V and 1 base at J, with 9 bases in the middle. The CDR3 sequence is 13 residues long. The CDR3 is CASSPTGSYEQYF. The CDR3 DNA reads as TGTGCCAGCAGCCCGACAGGATCCTACGAGCAGTACTTC. Complete variable domain (other parts from reference TRBV7-6 and TRBJ2-7): GAGVSQSPRYKVTKRGQDVALRCDPISGHVSLYWYRQALGQGPEFLTYFNYEAQQDKSGLPNDRFSAERPEGSISTLTIQRTEQRDSAMYRCASSPTGSYEQYFGPGTRLTVT.

This rearrangement joins TRBV11-3 to TRBJ2-3, with TRBD1 matching over 7 bases. The CDR3 loop spans 15 amino acids. Germline V CDR1 and CDR2: SGHNT, YENEEA. V shed 6 bases and J 0 bases; nucleotides not matched to a gene: 6. The DNA of the CDR3 is TGTGCCAGCAGTCTCGGACAGGATAGCACAGATACGCAGTATTTT. Amino acid sequence: CASSLGQDSTDTQYF.